These 18 T cell receptor beta chains came from one sample sequenced in a study of T-cell reconstitution after alpha-beta-depleted transplantation in children. Unique molecular identifiers were used in preparing the TCRbeta library. Via MiXCR, TCRdb re-called the PCR reads, giving one row per CDR3 protein. The sample lists hundreds of thousands of distinct CDR3 sequences, less than 35% occurring once. The sequencing here drew on PBMCs from the stem cell graft donor, taken from the stem cell graft. Receptors originate from a human donor who donated a stem cell graft to a child with aplastic anemia.

The chain recombines TRBV7-3 with TRBJ1-1, with 7 bases lining up with TRBD1. With 2 bases clipped from V and 3 bases from J, the junction kept 9 bases outside the gene matches. The CDR3 runs 16 residues. The germline gives CDR1 SGHTA, CDR2 FQGTGA. The CDR3 region is CASSLQGGGGDTEAFF. The CDR3 coding sequence is TGTGCCAGCAGCTTACAGGGGGGCGGGGGGGACACTGAAGCTTTCTTT.

This chain links TRBV5-1 with TRBJ2-3; D not resolved. The CDR3 is made up of 14 amino acids. Germline V gene lookup returns CDR1 SGHRS and CDR2 YFSETQ. V was trimmed by 2 bases and J by 0 bases, leaving 7 bases between them. CDR3: CASSFDVSTDTQYF. In DNA, the CDR3 is TGCGCCAGCAGCTTCGACGTCAGCACAGATACGCAGTATTTT.

The CDR3 DNA reads TGTGCCTGGAGTGTTGGACAGGGATCTAATCAGCCCCAGCATTTT. Translated: CAWSVGQGSNQPQHF. This rearrangement joins TRBV30 to TRBJ1-5; TRBD1 agrees at 8 bases. V dropped 0 bases and J dropped 4; count of bases not matched to a gene: 5. The CDR3 loop spans 15 amino acids. Looked up from germline, CDR1 is GTSNPN and CDR2 is SVGIG (reference sequence).

This clonotype showed up just a few times. This chain joins TRBV20-1 and TRBJ2-1; TRBD2 is a possible D gene (5 bases). Germline V gene data show CDR1 as DFQATT and CDR2 as SNEGSKA (reference sequence). The CDR3 is 12 residues long. V was cut by 4 bases and J by 15 bases, with 19 bases left in between. CDR3 nucleotide sequence: TGCAGTGCTATACTTCGTTCCCGTGCGGGGTTCTTC. Translation gives CSAILRSRAGFF.

The V gene is TRBV12-3 or TRBV12-4, the J gene TRBJ2-1; 9 bases fit TRBD1. The V and J ends lost 6 bases and 0 bases, in that order; junction bases with no gene match: 3. The CDR3 runs 15 residues. The CDR3 nucleotides read TGTGCCAGCAGGCGGGGACAGGGCTCCTACAATGAGCAGTTCTTC. Its translation: CASRRGQGSYNEQFF.

The chain couples TRBV12-3 or TRBV12-4 to TRBJ2-1, with D perhaps TRBD2 (5 bases). Trimming removed 4 bases from V and 12 bases from J, with 10 bases in between. The length of the CDR3 is 11 residues. The CDR3 protein is CASSSLVGQFF. In nucleotides, the CDR3 is TGTGCCAGCAGTTCACTAGTAGGGCAGTTCTTC.

This clonotype was found many times. V usage is TRBV6-2 or TRBV6-3 and J usage is TRBJ2-7; maybe TRBD1 (6 bases). The germline CDR1 and CDR2 sequences are MNHEY and SVGEGT. CDR3 length equals 14 residues. V was shortened by 7 bases and J by 6 bases, with 19 bases between the two germline ends. CDR3 region: CASTPTGQRGEQYV. In nucleotides, the CDR3 is TGTGCCAGCACTCCAACGGGACAAAGGGGCGAGCAGTACGTC.

This clonotype showed up just a few times. The chain couples TRBV5-1 to TRBJ2-4, with 10 bases matching TRBD1. The germline V gene encodes CDR1 SGHRS and CDR2 YFSETQ. This CDR3 comprises 18 residues. J lost 0 bases, V lost 4 bases, and 10 bases had no gene match. For the CDR3, the DNA is TGCGCCAGCAGCGAAGGACAGGGGGGATTACTAGCCAAAAACATTCAGTACTTC. Residues: CASSEGQGGLLAKNIQYF. Based on the CDR3 plus reference TRBV5-1 and TRBJ2-4, the full variable domain is KAGVTQTPRYLIKTRGQQVTLSCSPISGHRSVSWYQQTPGQGLQFLFEYFSETQRNKGNFPGRFSGRQFSNSRSEMNVSTLELGDSALYLCASSEGQGGLLAKNIQYFGAGTRLSVL.

This clonotype was counted at least ten times. J is TRBJ2-7 and V is TRBV27; 9 nucleotides agree with TRBD1. V was clipped by 4 bases and J by 5 bases; unmatched bases: 12. Germline V CDR1 and CDR2: MNHEY, SMNVEV (reference sequence). This CDR3 contains 16 residues. The CDR3 here is CASSSGFGQGKHEQYF. Here the CDR3 DNA reads TGTGCCAGCAGTTCCGGGTTCGGACAGGGGAAGCACGAGCAGTACTTC.

This clonotype was observed once. This chain joins TRBV12-3 or TRBV12-4 and TRBJ1-1; D gene ambiguous. The length of the CDR3 is 12 residues. Trimming removed 10 bases from V and 1 base from J, with 10 bases in between. This CDR3 is CATQTENTEAFF. CDR3 in DNA: TGTGCCACCCAAACAGAGAACACTGAAGCTTTCTTT.

The chain links TRBV11-2 to TRBJ2-3; D is unresolved. The CDR3 loop spans 17 amino acids. From germline, CDR1 is SGHAT and CDR2 FQNNGV. Trimming shortened V by 1 base and J by 6 bases, and 20 bases separated the two germline ends. The CDR3 region is CASSLGTARRFEDTQYF. As DNA, the CDR3 is TGTGCCAGCAGCTTAGGGACGGCTCGTAGGTTCGAGGATACGCAGTATTTT.

This clonotype was detected only a few times. The chain recombines TRBV20-1 with TRBJ2-5, with D maybe TRBD2 (5 bases). Germline lookup yields CDR1 DFQATT and CDR2 SNEGSKA (reference sequence). Trimming stripped 2 bases from V and 5 bases from J, with 6 bases between. The CDR3 length is 11 residues. CDR3 amino acids: CSARWRETQYF. In DNA form, the CDR3 reads TGCAGTGCTAGATGGAGGGAGACCCAGTACTTC.

The genes are TRBV6-1 and TRBJ1-4, with TRBD1 as a possible D gene (6 bases). Trimming took 5 bases from V and 3 from J, leaving 13 bases between them. Germline values: CDR1 MNHNS, CDR2 SASEGT. The CDR3 covers 15 residues. This CDR3 reads CASSTPGDSNEKLFF. CDR3 nucleotides: TGTGCCAGCAGTACCCCAGGGGACTCTAATGAAAAACTGTTTTTT.

This clonotype was counted a few times. The chain employs TRBV7-8 and TRBJ2-1; maybe TRBD1 (5 bases). V was shortened by 3 bases and J by 7 bases, with 10 bases between the two germline ends. CDR1 is SGHVS and CDR2 is FQNEAQ in the germline V gene. This CDR3 spans 13 amino acids. The CDR3 coding sequence is TGTGCCAGCAGCTTCGACAGCTATAATGAGCAGTTCTTC. This gives the protein CASSFDSYNEQFF.

Only a few counts were recorded for this clonotype. CDR3 in amino acids: CASEETQYF. CDR3 in DNA: TGTGCCAGCGAAGAGACCCAGTACTTC. The V call is TRBV27, the J call TRBJ2-5; D unresolved. V was pared by 8 bases and J by 3 bases, with 1 base between. The CDR3 length is 9 residues. The germline CDR1 and CDR2 sequences are MNHEY and SMNVEV (reference sequence).

The chain couples TRBV27 to TRBJ1-2; 9 bases map to TRBD1. This CDR3 comprises 14 residues. Germline CDR1 MNHEY, CDR2 SMNVEV (reference sequence). J was trimmed by 9 bases and V by 5 bases; bases with no gene match: 10. The CDR3 region is CASSPVGTGFRYTF. The CDR3 nucleotides read TGTGCCAGCAGTCCCGTTGGGACAGGGTTTCGCTACACCTTC.

This clonotype was observed many times. This chain links TRBV15 with TRBJ2-3; D unresolved. Trimming removed 2 bases at V and 0 bases at J, with 3 bases between. Looked up from germline, CDR1 is LNHNV and CDR2 is YYDKDF (reference sequence). The CDR3 is 13 residues long. The CDR3 bases are TGTGCCACCAGCAGACCTAGCACAGATACGCAGTATTTT. Translation gives CATSRPSTDTQYF. The variable domain in full, completed from reference TRBV15 and TRBJ2-3, reads DAMVIQNPRYQVTQFGKPVTLSCSQTLNHNVMYWYQQKSSQAPKLLFHYYDKDFNNEADTPDNFQSRRPNTSFCFLDIRSPGLGDTAMYLCATSRPSTDTQYFGPGTRLTVL.

The sample holds a few counts of this clonotype. The genes are TRBV5-5 and TRBJ2-3; the D is unclear. The CDR3 has 13 residues. V was trimmed by 4 bases and J by 6 bases, leaving 12 bases between them. CDR1 and CDR2 from the germline V gene are SGHKS and YYEKEE (reference sequence). The CDR3 sequence: CASSGPSGDTQYF. The CDR3 DNA sequence: TGTGCCAGCAGCGGACCCTCCGGGGATACGCAGTATTTT.